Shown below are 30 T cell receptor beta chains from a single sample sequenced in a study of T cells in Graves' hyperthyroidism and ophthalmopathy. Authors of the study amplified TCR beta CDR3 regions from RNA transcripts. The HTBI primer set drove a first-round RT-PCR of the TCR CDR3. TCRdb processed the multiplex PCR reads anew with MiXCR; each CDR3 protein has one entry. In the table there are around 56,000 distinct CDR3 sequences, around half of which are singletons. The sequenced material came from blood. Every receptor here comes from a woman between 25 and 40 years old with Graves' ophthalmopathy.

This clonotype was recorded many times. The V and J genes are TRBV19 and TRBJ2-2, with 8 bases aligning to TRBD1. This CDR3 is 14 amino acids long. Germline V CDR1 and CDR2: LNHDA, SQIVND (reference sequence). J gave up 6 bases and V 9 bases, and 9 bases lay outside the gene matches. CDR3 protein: CASVSQGAAGELFF. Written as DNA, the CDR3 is TGTGCCAGCGTCTCCCAGGGGGCGGCCGGGGAGCTGTTTTTT.

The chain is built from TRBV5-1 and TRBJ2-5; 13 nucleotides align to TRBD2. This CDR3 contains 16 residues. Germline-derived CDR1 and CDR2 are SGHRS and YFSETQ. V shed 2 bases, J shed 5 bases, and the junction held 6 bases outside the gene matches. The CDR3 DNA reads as TGCGCCAGCAGCTTTAGGGGACTAGCGGGATTGGAGACCCAGTACTTC. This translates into CASSFRGLAGLETQYF.

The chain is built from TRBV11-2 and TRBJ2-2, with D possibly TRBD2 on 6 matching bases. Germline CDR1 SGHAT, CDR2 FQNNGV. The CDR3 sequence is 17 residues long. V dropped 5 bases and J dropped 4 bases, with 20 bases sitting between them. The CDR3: CASSPRQQVAVTGELFF. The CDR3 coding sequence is TGTGCCAGCAGCCCGCGTCAGCAGGTAGCGGTCACCGGGGAGCTGTTTTTT.

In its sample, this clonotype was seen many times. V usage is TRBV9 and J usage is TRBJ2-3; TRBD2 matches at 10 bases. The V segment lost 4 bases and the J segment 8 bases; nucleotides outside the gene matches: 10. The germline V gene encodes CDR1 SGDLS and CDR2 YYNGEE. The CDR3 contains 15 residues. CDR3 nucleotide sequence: TGTGCCAGCAGCCGTGGACTAGCGGAACATGGTACGCAGTATTTT. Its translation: CASSRGLAEHGTQYF.

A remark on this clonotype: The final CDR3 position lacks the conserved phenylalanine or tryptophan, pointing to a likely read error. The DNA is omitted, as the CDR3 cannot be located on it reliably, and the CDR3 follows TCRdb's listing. CDR3 amino acids: CASSPSGANT. This chain links TRBV7-2 with TRBJ2-1; TRBD1 is taken as the D call from the table, unchecked against the DNA. Looked up from germline, CDR1 is SGHTA and CDR2 is FQGNSA. The CDR3 has 10 residues if both end residues are counted.

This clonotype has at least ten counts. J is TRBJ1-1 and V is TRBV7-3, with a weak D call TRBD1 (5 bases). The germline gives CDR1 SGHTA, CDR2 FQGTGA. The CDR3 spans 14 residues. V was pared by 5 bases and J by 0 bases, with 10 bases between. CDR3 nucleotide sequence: TGTGCCAGCAGCCCGGGACTGATGAACACTGAAGCTTTCTTT. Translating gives CASSPGLMNTEAFF.

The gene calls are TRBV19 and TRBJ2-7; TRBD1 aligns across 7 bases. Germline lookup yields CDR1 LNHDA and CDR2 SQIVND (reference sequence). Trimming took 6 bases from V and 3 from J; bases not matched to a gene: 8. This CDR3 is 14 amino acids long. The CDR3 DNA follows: TGTGCCAGTAGCGATCCGGGACAGAGCTACGAGCAGTACTTC. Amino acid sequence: CASSDPGQSYEQYF.

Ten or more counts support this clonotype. The CDR3 region is CASSFGQGFYGYTF. As DNA, the CDR3 is TGTGCCAGCAGTTTTGGGCAGGGTTTCTATGGCTACACCTTC. The chain joins TRBV27 to TRBJ1-2, with D possibly being TRBD1 (5 bases). The CDR3 sequence is 14 residues long. Trimming pared 3 bases from V and 4 bases from J, leaving 12 bases between. The germline gives CDR1 MNHEY, CDR2 SMNVEV (reference sequence).

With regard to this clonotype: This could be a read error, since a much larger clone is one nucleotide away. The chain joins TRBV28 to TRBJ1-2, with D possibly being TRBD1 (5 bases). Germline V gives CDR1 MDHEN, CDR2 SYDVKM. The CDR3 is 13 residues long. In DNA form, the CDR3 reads TGTGCCAGCAGCCCGGGGCTTAACTCTGGCTACACCTTC. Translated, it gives CASSPGLNSGYTF.

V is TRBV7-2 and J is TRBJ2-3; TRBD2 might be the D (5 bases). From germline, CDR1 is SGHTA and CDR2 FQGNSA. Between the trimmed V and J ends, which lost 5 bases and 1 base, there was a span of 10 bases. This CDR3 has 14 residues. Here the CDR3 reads CASSGSWGTDTQYF. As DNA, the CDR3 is TGTGCCAGCAGCGGGAGTTGGGGCACAGATACGCAGTATTTT.

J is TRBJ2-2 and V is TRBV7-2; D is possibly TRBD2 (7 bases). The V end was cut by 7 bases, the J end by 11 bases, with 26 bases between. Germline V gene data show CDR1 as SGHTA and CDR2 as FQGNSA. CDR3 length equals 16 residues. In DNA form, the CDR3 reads TGTGCCAGCACTTCCTGGAGGGGGGGCGACCGATACGAGCTGTTTTTT. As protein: CASTSWRGGDRYELFF. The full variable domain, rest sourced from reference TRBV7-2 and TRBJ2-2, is GAGVSQSPSNKVTEKGKDVELRCDPISGHTALYWYRQSLGQGLEFLIYFQGNSAPDKSGLPSDRFSAERTGGSVSTLTIQRTQQEDSAVYLCASTSWRGGDRYELFFGEGSRLTVL.

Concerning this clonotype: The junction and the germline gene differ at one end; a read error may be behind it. The CDR3, as DNA: TGTGCCGGCAGTCCACCAGGGATGAACACTGAAGCTTTCTTT. Translating it yields CAGSPPGMNTEAFF. The chain combines TRBV28 with TRBJ1-1, with D possibly matching TRBD1 (5 bases). This CDR3 contains 14 residues. CDR1 is MDHEN, CDR2 SYDVKM, per germline.

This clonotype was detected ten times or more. CDR3 DNA: TGTGCCACCAGCAGAGATCGACAGTCCGGGGAGCTGTTTTTT. Protein sequence: CATSRDRQSGELFF. This rearrangement joins TRBV15 to TRBJ2-2, with a possible D match to TRBD1 (5 bases). Looked up from germline, CDR1 is LNHNV and CDR2 is YYDKDF (reference sequence). This CDR3 is built from 14 residues. Trimming stripped 0 bases from V and 6 bases from J, with 8 bases between.

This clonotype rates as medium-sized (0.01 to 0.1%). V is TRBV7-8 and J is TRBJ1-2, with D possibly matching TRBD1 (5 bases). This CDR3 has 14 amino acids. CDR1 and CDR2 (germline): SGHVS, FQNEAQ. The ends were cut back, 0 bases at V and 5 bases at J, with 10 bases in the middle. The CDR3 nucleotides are TGTGCCAGCAGCTTAGCGGGACGCGTATATGGCTACACCTTC. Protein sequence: CASSLAGRVYGYTF.

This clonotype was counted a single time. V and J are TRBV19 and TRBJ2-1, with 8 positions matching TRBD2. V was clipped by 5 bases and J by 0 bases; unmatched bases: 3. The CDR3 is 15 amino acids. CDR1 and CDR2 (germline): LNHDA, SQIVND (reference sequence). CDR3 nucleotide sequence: TGTGCCAGTAGTCCGGGGGGGAGCTCCTACAATGAGCAGTTCTTC. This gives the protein CASSPGGSSYNEQFF.

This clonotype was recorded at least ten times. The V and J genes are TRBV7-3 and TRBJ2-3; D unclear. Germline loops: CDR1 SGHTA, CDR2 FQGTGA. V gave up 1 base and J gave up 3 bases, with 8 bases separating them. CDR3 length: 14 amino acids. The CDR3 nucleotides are TGTGCCAGCAGCTTAAGCGGTAGAACAGATACGCAGTATTTT. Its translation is CASSLSGRTDTQYF.

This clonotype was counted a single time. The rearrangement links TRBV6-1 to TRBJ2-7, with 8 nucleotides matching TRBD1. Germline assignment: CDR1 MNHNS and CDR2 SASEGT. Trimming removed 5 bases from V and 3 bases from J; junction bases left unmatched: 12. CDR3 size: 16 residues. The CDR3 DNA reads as TGTGCCAGCAGTTACACCTTGACAGGGGCCATCTACGAGCAGTACTTC. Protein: CASSYTLTGAIYEQYF.

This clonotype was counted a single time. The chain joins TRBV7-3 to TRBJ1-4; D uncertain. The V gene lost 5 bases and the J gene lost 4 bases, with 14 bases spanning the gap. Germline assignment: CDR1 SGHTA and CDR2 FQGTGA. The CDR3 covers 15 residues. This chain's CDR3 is CASSPPRSLNEKLFF. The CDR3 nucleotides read TGTGCCAGCAGCCCCCCTCGGAGCCTTAATGAAAAACTGTTTTTT. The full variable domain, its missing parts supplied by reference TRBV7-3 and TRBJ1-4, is GAGVSQTPSNKVTEKGKYVELRCDPISGHTALYWYRQSLGQGPEFLIYFQGTGAADDSGLPNDRFFAVRPEGSVSTLKIQRTERGDSAVYLCASSPPRSLNEKLFFGSGTQLSVL.

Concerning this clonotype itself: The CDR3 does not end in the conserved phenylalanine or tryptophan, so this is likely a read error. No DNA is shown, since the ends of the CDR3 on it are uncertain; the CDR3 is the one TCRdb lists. The CDR3 loop reads CASSFRVVL. J is TRBJ2-2 and V is TRBV7-3. Germline CDR1 is SGHTA and CDR2 is FQGTGA. The CDR3 totals 9 residues, both ends included.

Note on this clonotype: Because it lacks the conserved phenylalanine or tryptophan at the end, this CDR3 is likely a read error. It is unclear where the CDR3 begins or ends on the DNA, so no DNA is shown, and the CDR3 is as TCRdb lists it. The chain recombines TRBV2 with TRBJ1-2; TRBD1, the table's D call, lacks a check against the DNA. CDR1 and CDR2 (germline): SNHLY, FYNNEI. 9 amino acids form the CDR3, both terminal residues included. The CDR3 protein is CASRGTGQL.

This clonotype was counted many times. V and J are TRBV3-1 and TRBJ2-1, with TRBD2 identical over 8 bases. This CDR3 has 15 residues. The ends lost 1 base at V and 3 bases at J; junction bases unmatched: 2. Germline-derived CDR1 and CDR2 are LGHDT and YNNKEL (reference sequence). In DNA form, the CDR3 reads TGTGCCAGCAGCCAAGCGGGAGGGAACTACAATGAGCAGTTCTTC. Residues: CASSQAGGNYNEQFF.

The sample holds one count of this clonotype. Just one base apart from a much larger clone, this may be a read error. CDR3 in DNA: TGTGCCAGCAGCCCGGACAGAATTGCAACTAATGAAGAACTGTTTTTT. Translation: CASSPDRIATNEELFF. This chain links TRBV6-5 with TRBJ1-4; D might be TRBD1 (6 bases). Germline values: CDR1 MNHEY, CDR2 SVGAGI. The CDR3 length is 16 residues.

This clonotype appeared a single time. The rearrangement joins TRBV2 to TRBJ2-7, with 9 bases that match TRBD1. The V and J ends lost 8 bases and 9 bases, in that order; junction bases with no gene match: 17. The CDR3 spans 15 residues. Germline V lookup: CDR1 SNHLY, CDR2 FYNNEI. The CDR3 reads CASSRTGTGPHGQYF. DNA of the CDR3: TGTGCCAGCTCCCGAACCGGGACAGGGCCCCACGGGCAGTACTTC.

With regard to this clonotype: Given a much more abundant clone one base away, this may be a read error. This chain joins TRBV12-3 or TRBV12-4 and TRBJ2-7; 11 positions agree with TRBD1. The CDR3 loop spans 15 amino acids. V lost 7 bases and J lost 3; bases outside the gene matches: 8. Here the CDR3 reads CASNLMGTGGYEQYF. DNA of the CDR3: TGTGCCAGCAACCTCATGGGGACAGGGGGCTACGAGCAGTACTTC.

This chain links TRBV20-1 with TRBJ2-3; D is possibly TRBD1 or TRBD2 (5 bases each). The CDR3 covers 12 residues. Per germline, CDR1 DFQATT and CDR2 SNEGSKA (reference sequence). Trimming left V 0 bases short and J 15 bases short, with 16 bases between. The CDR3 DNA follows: TGCAGTGCTAGAGATCCGTGGGACGGGAAATATTTT. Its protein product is CSARDPWDGKYF.

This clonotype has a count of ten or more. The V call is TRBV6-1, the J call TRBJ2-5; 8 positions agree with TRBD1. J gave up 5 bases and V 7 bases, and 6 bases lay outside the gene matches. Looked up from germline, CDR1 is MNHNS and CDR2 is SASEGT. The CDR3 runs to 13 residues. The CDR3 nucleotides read TGTGCCAGCACCCCAGGGGGCGGGGAGACCCAGTACTTC. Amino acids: CASTPGGGETQYF.

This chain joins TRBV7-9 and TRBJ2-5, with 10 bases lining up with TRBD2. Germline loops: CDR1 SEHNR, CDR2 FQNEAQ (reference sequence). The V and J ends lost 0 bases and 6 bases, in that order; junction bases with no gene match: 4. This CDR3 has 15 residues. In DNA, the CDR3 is TGTGCCAGCAGCTTAGCTAGCGGGGGGCGGAAGACCCAGTACTTC. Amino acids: CASSLASGGRKTQYF.

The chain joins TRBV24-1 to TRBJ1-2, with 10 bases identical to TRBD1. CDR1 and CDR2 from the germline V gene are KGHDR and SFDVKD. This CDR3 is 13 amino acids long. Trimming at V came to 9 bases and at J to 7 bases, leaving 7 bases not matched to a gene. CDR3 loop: CATEGDRGVGYTF. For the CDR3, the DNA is TGTGCCACCGAGGGGGACAGGGGTGTTGGCTACACCTTC.

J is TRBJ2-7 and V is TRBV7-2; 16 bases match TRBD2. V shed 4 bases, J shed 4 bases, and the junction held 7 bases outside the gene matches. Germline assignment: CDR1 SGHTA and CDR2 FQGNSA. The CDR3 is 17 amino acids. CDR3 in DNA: TGTGCCAGCAGCTCGGGACTAGCGGGAGGGTGGGATTACGAGCAGTACTTC. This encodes CASSSGLAGGWDYEQYF.

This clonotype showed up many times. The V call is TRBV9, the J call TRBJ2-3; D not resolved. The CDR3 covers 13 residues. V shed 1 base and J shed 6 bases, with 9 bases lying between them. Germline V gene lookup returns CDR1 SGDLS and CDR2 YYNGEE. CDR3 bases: TGTGCCAGCAGCGTACCTCTAGGTGATACGCAGTATTTT. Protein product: CASSVPLGDTQYF.